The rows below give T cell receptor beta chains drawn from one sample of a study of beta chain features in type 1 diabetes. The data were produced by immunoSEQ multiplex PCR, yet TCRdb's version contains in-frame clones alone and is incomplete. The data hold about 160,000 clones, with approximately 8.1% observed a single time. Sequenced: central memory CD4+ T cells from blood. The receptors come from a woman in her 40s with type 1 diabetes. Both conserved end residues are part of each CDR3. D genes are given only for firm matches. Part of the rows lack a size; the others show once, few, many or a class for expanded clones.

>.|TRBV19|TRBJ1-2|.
TGTGCCAGTGCGGAAGCGGGCGCGGGCTATGGCTACACCTTC
CASAEAGAGYGYTF
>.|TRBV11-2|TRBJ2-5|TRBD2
TGTGCCAGCAGCGGGGAGGGGAGAGAGACCCAGTACTTC
CASSGEGRETQYF
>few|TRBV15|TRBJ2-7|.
TGTGCCACCAGCAGAGGGGCACTAGGAGGGTACGAGCAGTACTTC
CATSRGALGGYEQYF
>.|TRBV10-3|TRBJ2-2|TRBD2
TGTGCCATCAGCCCTAGCGGGGGGAACACCGGGGAGCTGTTTTTT
CAISPSGGNTGELFF
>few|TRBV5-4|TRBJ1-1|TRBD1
TGTGCCAGCAGCGAACAGGGGAAAGCTTTCTTT
CASSEQGKAFF
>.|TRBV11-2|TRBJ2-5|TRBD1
TGTGCCAGCAGCTTAGAAGGGGGCACGAAGACCCAGTACTTC
CASSLEGGTKTQYF
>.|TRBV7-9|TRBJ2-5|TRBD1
TGTGCCAGCAGCTCCGACAGGGGTTTAGGGGAGACCCAGTACTTC
CASSSDRGLGETQYF
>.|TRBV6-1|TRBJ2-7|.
TGTGCCAGCAGAGGGGACTCCAGCTCCTACGAGCAGTACTTC
CASRGDSSSYEQYF
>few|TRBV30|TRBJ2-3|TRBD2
TGTGCCTGGAGTGTAGTAGCGGGAGGGCCAGATACGCAGTATTTT
CAWSVVAGGPDTQYF
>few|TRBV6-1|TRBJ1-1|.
TGTGCCAGCAGTGAAAGTAGAGACACTGAAGCTTTCTTT
CASSESRDTEAFF
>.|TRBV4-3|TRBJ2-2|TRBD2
TGCGCCAGCAGCCAAGAATCCCTGGGGGGGACCGGGGAGCTGTTTTTT
CASSQESLGGTGELFF
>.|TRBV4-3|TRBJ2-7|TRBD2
TGCGCCAGCAGACAAGAACTAGCGGGGGGGCCGAGGAAGCAGTACTTC
CASRQELAGGPRKQYF